These T cell receptor beta chains were read from a single sample in a study of blood T cell repertoires in COVID-19. Libraries were prepared by immunoSEQ multiplex PCR; TCRdb keeps only in-frame clonotypes and omits some of them. The sample carries about 130,000 clones, around 87% recorded once. The sequenced material came from peripheral blood. These receptors came from a woman in her 50s who had recovered from COVID-19. CDR3s include the opening cysteine and the closing phenylalanine or tryptophan. D genes are given only for firm matches. Clone size is given for some rows only: seen once, a few or many times, or a class if the clone is expanded.

V gene	CDR3 length	D gene	J gene	clone size	CDR3 protein	CDR3 DNA
TRBV4-1	14	NA	TRBJ1-1	few	CASSQVRETTEAFF	TGCGCCAGCAGCCAAGTGAGGGAGACCACTGAAGCTTTCTTT
TRBV3-1/TRBV3-2	12	NA	TRBJ1-2	NA	CAAGGVGVSYTF	TGTGCAGCAGGCGGGGTGGGTGTGAGCTACACCTTC
TRBV6-1	13	NA	TRBJ1-2	NA	CASSELLGGGYTF	TGTGCCAGCAGTGAACTTCTGGGAGGTGGCTACACCTTC
TRBV3-1/TRBV3-2	14	TRBD1	TRBJ1-1	NA	CASSRQGARTEAFF	TGTGCCAGCAGCCGACAGGGGGCGCGTACTGAAGCTTTCTTT
TRBV11-2	14	NA	TRBJ1-1	NA	CASSIRGMNTEAFF	TGTGCCAGCAGCATACGGGGGATGAACACTGAAGCTTTCTTT
TRBV5-6	16	TRBD2	TRBJ2-1	few	CASSFFGSGAYNEQFF	TGTGCCAGCAGCTTTTTCGGTAGCGGGGCTTACAATGAGCAGTTCTTC
TRBV6-2/TRBV6-3	21	TRBD2	TRBJ2-1	NA	CASSYASSLAGATLSYNEQFF	TGTGCCAGCAGTTACGCCTCATCACTAGCGGGAGCCACCCTATCCTACAATGAGCAGTTCTTC
TRBV15	15	TRBD2	TRBJ2-1	NA	CATSNSGSSYNEQFF	TGTGCCACCAGCAATAGCGGGAGCTCCTACAATGAGCAGTTCTTC
TRBV7-2	15	NA	TRBJ1-2	NA	CASSLGLGAPYGYTF	TGTGCCAGCAGCTTAGGGTTAGGGGCCCCCTATGGCTACACCTTC
TRBV5-1	14	TRBD1	TRBJ2-5	NA	CASGRDRGKETQYF	TGCGCCAGCGGACGGGACAGGGGGAAAGAGACCCAGTACTTC
TRBV18	16	TRBD1	TRBJ1-6	once	CASSPGQGGNTSPLHF	TGTGCCAGCTCCCCCGGACAGGGCGGTAATACTTCACCCCTCCACTTT
TRBV5-4	12	NA	TRBJ2-1	NA	CASSPDSNEQFF	TGTGCCAGCAGCCCCGACTCAAATGAGCAGTTCTTC
TRBV2	13	TRBD1	TRBJ1-5	NA	CASSGTGGQPQHF	TGTGCCAGCAGTGGGACAGGAGGACAGCCCCAGCATTTT
TRBV19	15	NA	TRBJ2-1	NA	CASSPVGLASNEQFF	TGTGCCAGTAGTCCCGTGGGACTGGCCTCAAATGAGCAGTTCTTC
TRBV5-6	15	TRBD1	TRBJ1-1	NA	CASSWWTGSNTEAFF	TGTGCCAGCAGCTGGTGGACAGGGTCGAACACTGAAGCTTTCTTT
TRBV5-5	13	NA	TRBJ1-2	NA	CASSAGSLYGYTF	TGTGCCAGCAGCGCGGGCTCCCTCTATGGCTACACCTTC
TRBV7-8	17	TRBD2	TRBJ2-3	NA	CASSGLAGGLSTDTQYF	TGTGCCAGCAGCGGACTAGCGGGGGGTCTTTCCACAGATACGCAGTATTTT
TRBV5-6	13	NA	TRBJ2-7	NA	CASSPNTGLRWYF	TGTGCCAGCAGCCCTAATACAGGCCTCCGTTGGTACTTC
TRBV2	14	TRBD2	TRBJ2-1	NA	CASSVLAGGQEQFF	TGTGCCAGCAGTGTACTAGCGGGGGGGCAGGAGCAGTTCTTC
TRBV19	16	NA	TRBJ2-3	NA	CASSNPRGGTTDTQYF	TGTGCCAGTAGTAACCCGCGTGGGGGGACGACAGATACGCAGTATTTT
TRBV7-3	13	TRBD2	TRBJ2-1	NA	CASGTGLVGEQFF	TGTGCCAGCGGCACTGGACTAGTTGGTGAGCAGTTCTTC
TRBV12-3/TRBV12-4	13	NA	TRBJ1-5	NA	CASSTTPTAFRHF	TGTGCCAGCAGTACCACGCCCACAGCCTTCAGGCATTTT
TRBV7-8	15	TRBD1	TRBJ2-5	NA	CASSLVRQGVKTQYF	TGTGCCAGCAGCTTAGTAAGACAGGGCGTCAAGACCCAGTACTTC
TRBV5-1	14	TRBD2	TRBJ2-4	NA	CASSLTSGSTIQYF	TGCGCCAGCAGCTTGACTAGCGGGAGTACCATTCAGTACTTC
TRBV2	19	TRBD2	TRBJ2-1	NA	CASSELAGNNFFSYNEQFF	TGTGCCAGCAGTGAGCTAGCGGGAAACAACTTCTTCTCCTACAATGAGCAGTTCTTC
TRBV24-1	16	NA	TRBJ2-3	NA	CATSDLILVVSDTQYF	TGTGCCACCAGTGATTTAATCCTCGTAGTATCGGATACGCAGTATTTT
TRBV5-6	14	TRBD1	TRBJ2-7	NA	CASSLIQGASEQYF	TGTGCCAGCAGCTTGATCCAGGGGGCGAGTGAGCAGTACTTC
TRBV7-9	17	TRBD1	TRBJ1-2	once	CASSPWAKTGAFYGYTF	TGTGCCAGCAGCCCGTGGGCTAAAACAGGGGCATTCTATGGCTACACCTTC
TRBV30	18	TRBD2	TRBJ2-7	NA	CAWSEKVRLAGATYEQYF	TGTGCCTGGAGTGAAAAAGTGCGACTAGCGGGGGCTACCTACGAGCAGTACTTC
TRBV7-2	17	NA	TRBJ1-2	NA	CASSLARGAGVNYGYTF	TGTGCCAGCAGCTTAGCGCGGGGGGCGGGAGTGAACTATGGCTACACCTTC
TRBV9	14	NA	TRBJ2-2	NA	CASSPPHRDRELFF	TGTGCCAGCAGCCCCCCCCACAGGGACCGGGAGCTGTTTTTT
TRBV18	12	NA	TRBJ2-7	once	CASSLVPLEQYF	TGTGCCAGCTCCCTCGTCCCCCTCGAGCAGTACTTC
TRBV19	14	TRBD2	TRBJ2-7	NA	CASSKGLAVYEQYF	TGTGCCAGTAGTAAGGGACTAGCGGTTTACGAGCAGTACTTC
TRBV19	12	NA	TRBJ1-2	NA	CASRTGNYGYTF	TGTGCCAGCCGTACAGGGAACTATGGCTACACCTTC
TRBV28	15	TRBD1	TRBJ1-1	few	CASSSGQVGNTEAFF	TGTGCCAGCAGTTCGGGACAGGTTGGGAACACTGAAGCTTTCTTT
TRBV7-8	18	TRBD2	TRBJ2-2	NA	CASSLRLAGVTGTGELFF	TGTGCCAGCAGCTTAAGGCTAGCGGGAGTGACAGGCACCGGGGAGCTGTTTTTT
TRBV6-5	15	NA	TRBJ2-2	NA	CASSPHDRFTGELFF	TGTGCCAGCAGCCCCCATGACAGGTTTACCGGGGAGCTGTTTTTT
TRBV2	13	TRBD1	TRBJ2-1	NA	CASRRTGRHEQFF	TGTGCCAGCCGACGGACAGGGAGGCATGAGCAGTTCTTC
TRBV29-1	16	TRBD1	TRBJ1-2	NA	CSVEENSGQFNYGYTF	TGCAGCGTTGAAGAAAATTCGGGACAGTTTAACTATGGCTACACCTTC
TRBV13	16	TRBD2	TRBJ2-1	NA	CASSPPSGGYYNEQFF	TGTGCCAGCAGCCCCCCCAGCGGGGGGTATTACAATGAGCAGTTCTTC
TRBV4-1	16	TRBD1	TRBJ2-3	few	CASTRSGTGVGDTQYF	TGCGCCAGCACCCGGTCCGGGACAGGGGTCGGGGATACGCAGTATTTT
TRBV11-3	16	NA	TRBJ1-2	NA	CASSLGRQTTNYGYTF	TGTGCCAGCAGCTTAGGGCGACAGACGACTAACTATGGCTACACCTTC
TRBV10-1	14	TRBD1	TRBJ1-6	NA	CASSPGTGASPLHF	TGCGCCAGCAGTCCCGGGACAGGGGCCTCACCCCTCCACTTT
TRBV2	17	TRBD2	TRBJ2-3	NA	CASSPSTSGGAWDTQYF	TGTGCCAGCAGTCCTTCTACTAGCGGGGGGGCATGGGATACGCAGTATTTT
TRBV23-1	16	NA	TRBJ1-6	NA	CASSQSVGSYNSPLHF	TGCGCCAGCAGTCAATCGGTCGGGTCCTATAATTCACCCCTCCACTTT
TRBV2	14	TRBD1	TRBJ1-1	medium-sized	CASSQQGAATEAFF	TGTGCCAGCAGCCAACAGGGGGCGGCGACTGAAGCTTTCTTT
TRBV30	16	TRBD2	TRBJ2-2	NA	CAFRLAGGLNTGELFF	TGTGCCTTCCGACTAGCGGGAGGACTAAACACCGGGGAGCTGTTTTTT
TRBV3-1/TRBV3-2	14	NA	TRBJ1-6	NA	CASSYGSRNSPLHF	TGTGCCAGCAGCTACGGGAGTCGGAATTCACCCCTCCACTTT
TRBV5-1	13	NA	TRBJ2-2	few	CASSLSFSGELFF	TGCGCCAGCAGCTTGTCGTTTTCCGGGGAGCTGTTTTTT
TRBV6-6	16	NA	TRBJ1-2	few	CASSSRHLGGNYGYTF	TGTGCCAGCAGTAGTCGACACCTAGGGGGAAACTATGGCTACACCTTC
TRBV9	18	NA	TRBJ2-2	NA	CASSVAPSSVVGTGELFF	TGTGCCAGCAGCGTAGCCCCTTCAAGCGTCGTGGGCACCGGGGAGCTGTTTTTT
TRBV19	15	TRBD1	TRBJ1-5	NA	CASSIGTGGNQPQHF	TGTGCCAGTAGTATAGGGACAGGGGGGAATCAGCCCCAGCATTTT
TRBV5-1	13	TRBD2	TRBJ2-2	NA	CASSSGLAGELFF	TGCGCCAGCAGCTCGGGACTAGCCGGGGAGCTGTTTTTT
TRBV4-1	14	NA	TRBJ1-5	NA	CASSQVGSYQPQHF	TGCGCCAGCAGCCAAGTAGGGAGTTATCAGCCCCAGCATTTT
TRBV2	14	TRBD1	TRBJ1-2	NA	CASSRTGGTNGYTF	TGTGCCAGCAGTCGGACAGGGGGGACGAATGGCTACACCTTC
TRBV3-1/TRBV3-2	14	NA	TRBJ1-2	NA	CASSLQQGFGGYTF	TGTGCCAGCAGCCTCCAACAGGGCTTCGGTGGCTACACCTTC
TRBV15	15	TRBD1	TRBJ2-1	NA	CATSVDRVSYNEQFF	TGTGCCACCAGCGTTGACAGGGTTTCCTACAATGAGCAGTTCTTC
TRBV30	16	NA	TRBJ2-1	NA	CAWRGVGGRTYNEQFF	TGTGCCTGGAGGGGCGTTGGAGGCCGCACCTACAATGAGCAGTTCTTC
TRBV19	15	NA	TRBJ2-7	NA	CASSMGQDRFYEQYF	TGTGCCAGTAGTATGGGTCAGGACAGATTCTACGAGCAGTACTTC
TRBV18	17	TRBD2	TRBJ2-7	NA	CASSPTRTSGRPYEQYF	TGTGCCAGCTCACCGACTAGGACTAGCGGGAGGCCCTACGAGCAGTACTTC